The clone carrying this T cell receptor beta chain was seen more than once but under ten times. The data were obtained in a study of naive and memory T cell subsets. The beta constant-region primer was an equimolar mix of two oligonucleotides covering TRBC1 and TRBC2. Ligated cDNA was amplified by four rounds of PCR with nested alpha and beta constant-region primers and SP2. One entry per CDR3 protein, called by TCRdb with MiXCR from the UMI-ligation and nested PCR reads. Of 8,800 or so distinct CDR3 sequences listed, roughly 29% were seen once; the top ten hold 59%. Four subsets defined by CD45RA and CD27 were sorted after CD3, CD4, CD8 and live/dead staining. V was trimmed by 5 bases and J by 4 bases, leaving 11 bases between them. Germline loops: CDR1 LGHNA, CDR2 YSLEER. CDR3 size: 13 residues.

Sequenced: CD8+ TEMRA cells from blood. Subset specified: effector memory re-expressing CD45RA, CD45RA+ CD27-. The chain has TRBV4-3 and TRBJ1-1; no firm D call. This clonotype originated in a human donor in good health. The CDR3 DNA follows: TGCGCCAGCAGCGCGAGCCTCTTCACTGAAGCTTTCTTT. Residues: CASSASLFTEAFF.